A single sample is the source of the 15 T cell receptor beta chains below, sequenced in a study of shared clonotypes between healthy human individuals. Assay: immunoSEQ multiplex PCR; the TCRdb copy retains only in-frame clones and omits some. This sample yields 950,000 to 1,100,000 clones, of which approximately 70% are seen a single time; over 1.3% belongs to the top ten. The sample comprised memory CD4+ T cells sorted from blood. Subset here: CD45RA-negative fraction. These receptors all come from a man younger than 30 in good health.

This rearrangement joins TRBV6-5 to TRBJ1-4, with 9 bases identical to TRBD1. CDR3 length: 14 residues. The germline gives CDR1 MNHEY, CDR2 SVGAGI. V gave up 5 bases and J gave up 8 bases; unmatched junction bases: 6. The CDR3 here is CASSTGTGREKLFF. The CDR3 nucleotides are TGTGCCAGCAGTACCGGGACAGGGCGAGAAAAACTGTTTTTT.

In this sample, this clone turned up a few times. The CDR3 loop reads CASSLTDRVTEAFF. The CDR3, as DNA: TGTGCCAGCAGCTTAACGGACAGGGTCACTGAAGCTTTCTTT. This rearrangement joins TRBV6-1 to TRBJ1-1; TRBD1 matches at 8 bases. Looked up from germline, CDR1 is MNHNS and CDR2 is SASEGT. The CDR3 covers 14 residues. V lost 6 bases and J lost 4; bases outside the gene matches: 7.

This chain joins TRBV15 and TRBJ1-4, with D tentatively TRBD1 (6 bases). Trimming took off 0 bases at V and 7 bases at J, with 12 bases between the two ends. The CDR3 runs 15 residues. Germline CDR1 is LNHNV and CDR2 is YYDKDF (reference sequence). The CDR3 protein is CATSRDDTGSEKLFF. CDR3 nucleotides: TGTGCCACCAGCAGAGATGACACAGGGAGTGAAAAACTGTTTTTT.

The chain employs TRBV6-1 and TRBJ1-2; D uncertain. CDR1 and CDR2 from the germline V gene are MNHNS and SASEGT. Trimming stripped 5 bases from V and 6 bases from J, with 13 bases between. CDR3 size: 13 residues. CDR3: CASSSGPSNGYTF. In nucleotides, the CDR3 is TGTGCCAGCAGTTCCGGGCCGAGTAATGGCTACACCTTC.

This sequence joins TRBV7-2 and TRBJ2-1; D is unclear. Germline values: CDR1 SGHTA, CDR2 FQGNSA. V lost 1 base and J lost 3, with 10 bases in between. CDR3 length: 15 residues. CDR3 DNA sequence: TGTGCCAGCAGCTTAGGGGGATCACACTACAATGAGCAGTTCTTC. Translating gives CASSLGGSHYNEQFF.

V usage is TRBV19 and J usage is TRBJ1-2; TRBD1 might be the D (5 bases). Germline CDR1 LNHDA, CDR2 SQIVND (reference sequence). The CDR3 extends over 13 amino acids. V lost 3 bases and J 5 bases, leaving 10 bases between the germline ends. The CDR3 sequence: CASSIGREYGYTF. CDR3 coding DNA: TGTGCCAGTAGTATTGGCAGGGAGTATGGCTACACCTTC.

This rearrangement joins TRBV11-3 to TRBJ1-1; the D is unclear. Trimming left V 5 bases short and J 4 bases short, with 14 bases between. The CDR3 has 14 amino acids. Per germline, CDR1 SGHNT and CDR2 YENEEA. The DNA for the CDR3 is TGTGCCAGCAGCCAACAAGGCACGAGCACTGAAGCTTTCTTT. It translates to CASSQQGTSTEAFF.

This chain connects TRBV30 to TRBJ2-2; D possibly uses TRBD1 or TRBD2 (5 bases each). This CDR3 has 13 residues. Germline V gives CDR1 GTSNPN, CDR2 SVGIG (reference sequence). The CDR3 reads CGGTTRDTGELFF. The DNA of the CDR3 is TGTGGGGGGACGACCCGGGACACCGGGGAGCTGTTTTTT.

V gene TRBV6-1 combines with J gene TRBJ1-5; D gene unclear. The CDR3 is 11 amino acids. Germline V lookup: CDR1 MNHNS, CDR2 SASEGT. Deletions cut 4 bases from V and 11 bases from J, with 9 bases between. The CDR3 coding sequence is TGTGCCAGCAGTGGAGACAAGACCCAGCATTTT. It codes for CASSGDKTQHF.

The J gene is TRBJ2-4, the V gene TRBV7-9; D is uncertain. Trimming shortened V by 1 base and J by 1 base, and 17 bases separated the two germline ends. The germline CDR1 and CDR2 sequences are SEHNR and FQNEAQ (reference sequence). This CDR3 contains 18 residues. DNA of the CDR3: TGTGCCAGCAGCTTAGGTTCGGGCCTCTTTGGGGCCAAAAACATTCAGTACTTC. This codes for CASSLGSGLFGAKNIQYF.

The chain is built from TRBV11-3 and TRBJ1-1; D unclear. CDR3 length equals 13 residues. Germline CDR1 SGHNT, CDR2 YENEEA. Trimming pared 0 bases from V and 7 bases from J, leaving 9 bases between. The CDR3 spells CASSLDLWSEAFF. CDR3 DNA: TGTGCCAGCAGCTTAGATTTGTGGAGTGAAGCTTTCTTT.

With respect to this clone: Other nucleotide sequences in the sample specify the same CDR3. This chain uses TRBV7-9 with TRBJ1-1, with TRBD1 as a possible D gene (5 bases). V lost 5 bases and J lost 1, with 11 bases in between. This CDR3 region has 14 residues. CDR1 and CDR2 (germline): SEHNR, FQNEAQ (reference sequence). DNA of the CDR3: TGTGCCAGCAGCCTCGGGACGGAGAACACTGAAGCTTTCTTT. As protein: CASSLGTENTEAFF.

V and J are TRBV11-2 and TRBJ1-5, with D hard to call. In germline, CDR1 is SGHAT, CDR2 FQNNGV. V was trimmed by 0 bases and J by 1 base, leaving 7 bases between them. The CDR3 is made up of 15 amino acids. The CDR3: CASSLDTQSNQPQHF. In DNA, the CDR3 is TGTGCCAGCAGCTTAGATACACAGAGCAATCAGCCCCAGCATTTT.

The chain couples TRBV6-5 to TRBJ1-2; 10 bases match TRBD1. The V gene end was trimmed by 2 bases and the J gene end by 8 bases; junction bases not matched to a gene: 8. The germline V gene encodes CDR1 MNHEY and CDR2 SVGAGI. The CDR3 runs to 15 residues. CDR3 residues: CASSYQGTGVLGYTF. Here the CDR3 DNA reads TGTGCCAGCAGTTACCAAGGGACAGGGGTTTTGGGCTACACCTTC.

CDR3 sequence: CASSFFGQSTDTQYF. For the CDR3, the DNA is TGTGCCAGCAGCTTCTTCGGCCAGAGCACAGATACGCAGTATTTT. The V gene is TRBV7-9, the J gene TRBJ2-3, with D uncertain. CDR1 is SEHNR and CDR2 is FQNEAQ in the germline V gene (reference sequence). The CDR3 totals 15 residues. Trimming shortened V by 3 bases and J by 0 bases, and 10 bases separated the two germline ends.